This T cell receptor (beta chain) came from a study of human T cells and chemical hapten exposure. Looking at the study overall: Donors were sensitized with 2% DPC on the upper inner arm. Findings and limits, study-wide: The study found that DPC sensitization did not change TCRs above 1 in 1000 frequency. PT1 expanded TCR counts and patch test score were linked, and their correlation was positive.

Noted time point: pre-sensitization, week 0. Treatment given: therapeutic diphenylcyclopropenone sensitization with weekly scalp DPC. CDR3 length equals 14 residues. Trimming cost V 4 bases and J 1 base, with 11 bases left between them. Per germline, CDR1 SGHRS and CDR2 YFSETQ. TCRdb redid the calling of the RACE reads with MiXCR, one entry per CDR3 protein. The table shows more than 250,000 distinct CDR3 sequences, with 7.7% occurring only once. This clonotype was seen only a few times. Its specificity is not known. This clonotype was sampled from a man between 18 and 29 years old with alopecia areata. Some clones in this sample may be carry-over from other donors' samples. The source material was whole blood, sampled in connection with sensitization to the hapten diphenylcyclopropenone (DPC). The rearrangement joins TRBV5-1 to TRBJ2-5; D may be TRBD1 (6 bases). CDR3 loop: CASSTTGSQETQYF. The CDR3 DNA reads TGCGCCAGCAGCACCACAGGGAGCCAAGAGACCCAGTACTTC. Looking up the rest from reference TRBV5-1 and TRBJ2-5 gives the full variable domain: KAGVTQTPRYLIKTRGQQVTLSCSPISGHRSVSWYQQTPGQGLQFLFEYFSETQRNKGNFPGRFSGRQFSNSRSEMNVSTLELGDSALYLCASSTTGSQETQYFGPGTRLLVL.